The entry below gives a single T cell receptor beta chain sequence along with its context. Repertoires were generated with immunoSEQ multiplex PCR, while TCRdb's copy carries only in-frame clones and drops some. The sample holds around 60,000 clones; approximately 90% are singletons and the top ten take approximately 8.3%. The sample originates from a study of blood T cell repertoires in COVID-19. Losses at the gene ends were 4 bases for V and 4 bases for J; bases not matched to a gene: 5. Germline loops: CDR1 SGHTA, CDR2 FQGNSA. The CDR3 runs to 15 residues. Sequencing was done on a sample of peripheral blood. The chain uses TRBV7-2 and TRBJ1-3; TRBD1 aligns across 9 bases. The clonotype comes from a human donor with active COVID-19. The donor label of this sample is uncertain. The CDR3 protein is CASSSYRGQGNTIYF. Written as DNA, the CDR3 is TGTGCCAGCAGCTCTTACAGGGGGCAGGGAAACACCATATATTTT.